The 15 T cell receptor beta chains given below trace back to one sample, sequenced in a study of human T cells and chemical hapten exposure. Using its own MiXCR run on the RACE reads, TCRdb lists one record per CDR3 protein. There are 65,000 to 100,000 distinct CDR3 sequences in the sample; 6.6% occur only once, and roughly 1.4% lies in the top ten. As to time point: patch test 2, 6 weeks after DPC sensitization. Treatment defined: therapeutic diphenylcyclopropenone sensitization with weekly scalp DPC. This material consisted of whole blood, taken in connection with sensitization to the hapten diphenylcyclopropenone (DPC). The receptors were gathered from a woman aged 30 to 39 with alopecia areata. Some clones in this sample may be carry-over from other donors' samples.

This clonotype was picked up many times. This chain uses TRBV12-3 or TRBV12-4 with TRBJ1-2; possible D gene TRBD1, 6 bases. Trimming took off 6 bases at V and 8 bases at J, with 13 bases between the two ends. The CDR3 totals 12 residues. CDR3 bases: TGTGCCAGCAGCCCCAGGGGTGAGGGCTACACCTTC. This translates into CASSPRGEGYTF.

CDR3 sequence: CASTNTQGLHTF. CDR3 DNA: TGTGCCAGCACAAACACCCAGGGACTTCACACCTTC. The V and J genes are TRBV12-3 or TRBV12-4 and TRBJ1-2; TRBD1 is a possible D gene (5 bases). This CDR3 comprises 12 residues. V was clipped by 7 bases and J by 12 bases, with 18 bases between them.

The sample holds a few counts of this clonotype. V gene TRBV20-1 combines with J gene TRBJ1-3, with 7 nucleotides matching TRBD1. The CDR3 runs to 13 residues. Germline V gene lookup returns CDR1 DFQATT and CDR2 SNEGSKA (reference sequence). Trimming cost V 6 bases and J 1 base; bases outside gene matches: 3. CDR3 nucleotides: TGCAGTGCCTTACAGGGGTCTGGAAACACCATATATTTT. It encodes CSALQGSGNTIYF.

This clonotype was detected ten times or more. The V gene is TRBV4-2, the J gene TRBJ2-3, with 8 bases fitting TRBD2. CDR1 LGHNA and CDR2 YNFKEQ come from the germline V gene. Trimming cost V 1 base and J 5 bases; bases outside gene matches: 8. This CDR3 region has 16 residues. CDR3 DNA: TGTGCCAGCAGCCAAGGTCCGGGACTAGTTTTAGATACGCAGTATTTT. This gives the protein CASSQGPGLVLDTQYF.

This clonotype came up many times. The CDR3 DNA reads as TGCAGTGCCAGATTTCGTCTTGGCTACACCTTC. Its translation is CSARFRLGYTF. This chain connects TRBV20-1 to TRBJ1-2, with D uncertain. The CDR3 consists of 11 residues. Germline V gene sequence: CDR1 DFQATT, CDR2 SNEGSKA (reference sequence). V lost 6 bases and J lost 7, with 12 bases in between.

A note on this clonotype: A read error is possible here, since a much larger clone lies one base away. For the CDR3, the DNA is TGTGCCTGGATTGGGGTCATAGATACGCAGTATTTT. Protein product: CAWIGVIDTQYF. The chain recombines TRBV30 with TRBJ2-3; no clear D. Germline V gene sequence: CDR1 GTSNPN, CDR2 SVGIG (reference sequence). V was cut by 4 bases and J by 5 bases, with 10 bases left in between. This CDR3 spans 12 amino acids.

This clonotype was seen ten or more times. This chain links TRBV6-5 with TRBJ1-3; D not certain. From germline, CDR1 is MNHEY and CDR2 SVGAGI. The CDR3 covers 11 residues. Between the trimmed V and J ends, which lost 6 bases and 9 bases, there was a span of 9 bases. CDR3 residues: CASSPGVTIYF. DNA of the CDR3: TGTGCCAGCAGCCCCGGGGTCACCATATATTTT.

The CDR3 is CASSWGQGGTEAFF. The CDR3 DNA sequence: TGCGCCAGCAGCTGGGGACAGGGGGGCACTGAAGCTTTCTTT. The V gene is TRBV5-1, the J gene TRBJ1-1; 11 bases are shared with TRBD1. Germline CDR1 is SGHRS and CDR2 is YFSETQ. V lost 3 bases, J lost 4 bases, and 2 bases stayed unmatched. The CDR3 spans 14 residues. Combining the CDR3 with reference TRBV5-1 and TRBJ1-1 gives the whole variable domain KAGVTQTPRYLIKTRGQQVTLSCSPISGHRSVSWYQQTPGQGLQFLFEYFSETQRNKGNFPGRFSGRQFSNSRSEMNVSTLELGDSALYLCASSWGQGGTEAFFGQGTRLTVV.

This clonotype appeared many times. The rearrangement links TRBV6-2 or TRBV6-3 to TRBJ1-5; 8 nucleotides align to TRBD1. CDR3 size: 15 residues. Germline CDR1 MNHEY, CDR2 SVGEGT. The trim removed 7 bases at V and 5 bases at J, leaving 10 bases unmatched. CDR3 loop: CASTKGGQAYQPQHF. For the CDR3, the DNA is TGTGCCAGCACCAAAGGGGGACAGGCTTATCAGCCCCAGCATTTT.

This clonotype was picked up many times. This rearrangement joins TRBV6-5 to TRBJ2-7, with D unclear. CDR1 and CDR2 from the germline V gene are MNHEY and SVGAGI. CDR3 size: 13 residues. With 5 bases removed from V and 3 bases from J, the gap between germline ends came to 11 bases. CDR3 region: CASSRGAFYEQYF. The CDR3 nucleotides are TGTGCCAGCAGTCGAGGAGCCTTCTACGAGCAGTACTTC.

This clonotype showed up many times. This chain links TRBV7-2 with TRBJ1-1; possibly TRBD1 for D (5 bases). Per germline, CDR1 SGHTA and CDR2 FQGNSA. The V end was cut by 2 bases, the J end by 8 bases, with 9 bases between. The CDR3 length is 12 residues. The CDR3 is CASSLQGLEAFF. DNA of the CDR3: TGTGCCAGCAGCTTACAGGGACTCGAAGCTTTCTTT. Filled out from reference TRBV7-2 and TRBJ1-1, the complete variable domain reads GAGVSQSPSNKVTEKGKDVELRCDPISGHTALYWYRQSLGQGLEFLIYFQGNSAPDKSGLPSDRFSAERTGGSVSTLTIQRTQQEDSAVYLCASSLQGLEAFFGQGTRLTVV.

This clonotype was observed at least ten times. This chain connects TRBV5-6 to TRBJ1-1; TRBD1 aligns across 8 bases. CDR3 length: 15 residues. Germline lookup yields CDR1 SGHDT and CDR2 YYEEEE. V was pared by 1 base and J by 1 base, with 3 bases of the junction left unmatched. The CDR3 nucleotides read TGTGCCAGCAGCTTGCAGGGGGCCAGGAACACTGAAGCTTTCTTT. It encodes CASSLQGARNTEAFF.

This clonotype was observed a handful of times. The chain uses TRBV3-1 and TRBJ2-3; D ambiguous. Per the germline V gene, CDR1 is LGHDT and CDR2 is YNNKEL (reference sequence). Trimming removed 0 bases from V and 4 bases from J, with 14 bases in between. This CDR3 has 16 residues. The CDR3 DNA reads TGTGCCAGCAGCCAAGACGGCTACCGGGCGGCAGATACGCAGTATTTT. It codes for CASSQDGYRAADTQYF.

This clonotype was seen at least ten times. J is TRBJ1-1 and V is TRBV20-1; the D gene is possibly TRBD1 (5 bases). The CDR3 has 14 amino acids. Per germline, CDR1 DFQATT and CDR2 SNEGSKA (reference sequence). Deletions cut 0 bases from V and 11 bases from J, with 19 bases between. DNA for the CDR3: TGCAGTGCTAGAGATGAGGCAGGGCTAGGCGGGGCTTTCTTT. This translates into CSARDEAGLGGAFF.

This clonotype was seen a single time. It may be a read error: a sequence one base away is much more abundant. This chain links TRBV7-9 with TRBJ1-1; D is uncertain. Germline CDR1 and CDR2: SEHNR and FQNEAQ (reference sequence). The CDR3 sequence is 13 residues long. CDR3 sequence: CVSSSNMNTEAFF. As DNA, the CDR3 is TGTGTCAGCAGCTCCAATATGAACACTGAAGCTTTCTTT. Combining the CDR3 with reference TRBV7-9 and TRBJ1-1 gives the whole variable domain DTGVSQNPRHKITKRGQNVTFRCDPISEHNRLYWYRQTLGQGPEFLTYFQNEAQLEKSRLLSDRFSAERPKGSFSTLEIQRTEQGDSAMYLCVSSSNMNTEAFFGQGTRLTVV.